These 22 T cell receptor beta chains came from one sample sequenced in a study of T cell repertoires in cytomegalovirus infection. For these TCRs, the target antigens are not known. TCRdb re-analysed the reads in MiXCR, keeping a single row per CDR3 protein. The sample yields about 83,000 distinct CDR3 sequences, 25% to 35% seen once. Sequencing used CD8+ T cells from cultured PBMCs, obtained from culture after CMV antigen stimulation. All receptors come from a human donor in good health (CMV status not recorded). Some clones in this sample may be carry-over from other donors' samples.

This clonotype has only a few counts. The rearrangement links TRBV7-8 to TRBJ2-5; D could derive from TRBD1 or TRBD2 (7 bases each). V was cut by 8 bases and J by 2 bases, with 12 bases left in between. CDR1 and CDR2 from the germline V gene are SGHVS and FQNEAQ. The CDR3 is made up of 13 amino acids. The CDR3, as DNA: TGTGCCAGCCAGGGGGGGGCACAAGAGACCCAGTACTTC. As protein: CASQGGAQETQYF.

This clonotype came up many times. The rearrangement joins TRBV12-3 or TRBV12-4 to TRBJ1-1; no clear D. This CDR3 spans 14 amino acids. The V and J ends lost 6 bases and 0 bases respectively, with 11 bases between them. The CDR3 region has the DNA TGTGCCAGCAGCCAATATCGGCTGAACACTGAAGCTTTCTTT. Translated: CASSQYRLNTEAFF.

The rearrangement links TRBV7-6 to TRBJ1-5, with D possibly being TRBD1 (6 bases). The germline V and J ends were trimmed by 5 bases and 7 bases, with 12 bases remaining between them. The CDR3 has 13 amino acids. CDR1 is SGHVS and CDR2 is FNYEAQ in the germline V gene. CDR3 in DNA: TGTGCCAGCAGCCATTCGACAGGACAGCCCCAGCATTTT. This encodes CASSHSTGQPQHF.

The chain uses TRBV12-3 or TRBV12-4 and TRBJ1-5; no reliable D call. The V and J ends lost 3 bases and 0 bases respectively, with 9 bases between them. There are 15 residues in the CDR3. CDR3 protein: CASSFMDPSNQPQHF. Written as DNA, the CDR3 is TGTGCCAGCAGTTTCATGGACCCTAGCAATCAGCCCCAGCATTTT.

The table lists this clonotype with many counts. V usage is TRBV28 and J usage is TRBJ2-7; the match to TRBD1 covers 7 bases. V lost 1 base and J lost 2; bases outside the gene matches: 11. The V gene's germline CDR1 is MDHEN and CDR2 SYDVKM. The CDR3 totals 17 residues. DNA of the CDR3: TGTGCCAGCAGTTTATTGGCACAGGGGATGGGGACCTACGAGCAGTACTTC. It codes for CASSLLAQGMGTYEQYF. Using reference TRBV28 and TRBJ2-7 for the parts outside the CDR3, the full variable domain is DVKVTQSSRYLVKRTGEKVFLECVQDMDHENMFWYRQDPGLGLRLIYFSYDVKMKEKGDIPEGYSVSREKKERFSLILESASTNQTSMYLCASSLLAQGMGTYEQYFGPGTRLTVT.

CDR3 amino acids: CASSLKPEGEQFF. CDR3 in DNA: TGTGCCAGCAGCTTGAAGCCTGAGGGGGAGCAGTTCTTC. The chain carries TRBV7-9 and TRBJ2-1; D is perhaps TRBD1 or TRBD2 (5 bases each). The CDR3 sequence is 13 residues long. V lost 3 bases and J lost 10, with 13 bases in between. Germline V lookup: CDR1 SEHNR, CDR2 FQNEAQ (reference sequence).

The chain is built from TRBV7-9 and TRBJ2-7; a possible D gene is TRBD1 (6 bases). Per the germline V gene, CDR1 is SEHNR and CDR2 is FQNEAQ (reference sequence). The germline V and J ends were trimmed by 6 bases and 4 bases, with 19 bases remaining between them. The CDR3 covers 15 residues. The CDR3 sequence is CASSYTGLDPYEQYF. Here the CDR3 DNA reads TGTGCCAGCAGTTATACAGGGTTGGACCCTTACGAGCAGTACTTC.

This clonotype has only a few counts. CDR3 region: CAISVTGDREQFF. The CDR3 bases are TGTGCCATCAGTGTAACAGGGGATCGTGAGCAGTTCTTC. V gene TRBV10-3 combines with J gene TRBJ2-1, with 7 bases that match TRBD1. Germline V CDR1 and CDR2: ENHRY, SYGVKD. The CDR3 contains 13 residues. The V gene end was trimmed by 4 bases and the J gene end by 9 bases; junction bases not matched to a gene: 6.

The chain employs TRBV15 and TRBJ1-4, with D unclear. The germline V gene encodes CDR1 LNHNV and CDR2 YYDKDF (reference sequence). The CDR3 contains 16 residues. The V gene lost 0 bases and the J gene lost 0 bases, with 8 bases spanning the gap. The CDR3 DNA follows: TGTGCCACCAGCAGAGAATCGGCGGCAACTAATGAAAAACTGTTTTTT. This translates into CATSRESAATNEKLFF.

This clonotype came up a few times. The rearrangement links TRBV10-3 to TRBJ2-1, with TRBD1 matching over 8 bases. Germline V lookup: CDR1 ENHRY, CDR2 SYGVKD. The junction had 3 bases not matched to a gene; V was cut back by 2 bases and J by 3 bases. The CDR3 is 15 residues long. The CDR3 DNA follows: TGTGCCATCAGTGAGACAGGGGGGAACTACAATGAGCAGTTCTTC. It is translated as CAISETGGNYNEQFF.

The chain links TRBV7-6 to TRBJ1-4; 10 nucleotides match TRBD1. With V trimmed by 1 base and J by 1 base, 0 bases remained unmatched. Germline CDR1 is SGHVS and CDR2 is FNYEAQ. The CDR3 sequence is 16 residues long. CDR3 amino acids: CASSLGTGGTNEKLFF. The CDR3 coding sequence is TGTGCCAGCAGCTTAGGGACAGGGGGAACTAATGAAAAACTGTTTTTT.

In this sample, this clonotype turned up a few times. V usage is TRBV4-2 and J usage is TRBJ1-5; no clear D gene. The germline V gene encodes CDR1 LGHNA and CDR2 YNFKEQ. The CDR3 runs 15 residues. V lost 1 base and J 0 bases, leaving 7 bases between the germline ends. The chain's CDR3 is CASSQAVDSNQPQHF. The CDR3 coding sequence is TGTGCCAGCAGCCAAGCTGTTGATAGCAATCAGCCCCAGCATTTT.

The J gene is TRBJ2-7, the V gene TRBV4-1; D not resolved. This CDR3 is 15 amino acids long. Trimming took off 1 base at V and 0 bases at J, with 10 bases between the two ends. Germline loops: CDR1 MGHRA, CDR2 YSYEKL. The chain's CDR3 is CASSQGPTVSYEQYF. In nucleotides, the CDR3 is TGCGCCAGCAGCCAAGGGCCGACCGTCTCCTACGAGCAGTACTTC.

A word on this clonotype: This may stem from a read error, because a much larger clone lies one nucleotide away. The chain links TRBV2 to TRBJ2-5; D may be TRBD1 or TRBD2 (7 bases each). Trimming took 6 bases from V and 2 from J, leaving 16 bases between them. The CDR3 sequence is 15 residues long. Per the germline V gene, CDR1 is SNHLY and CDR2 is FYNNEI. Here the CDR3 DNA reads TGTGCCAGCAGCTCAGGGGGGGGGGAACAAGAGACCCAGTACTTC. This encodes CASSSGGGEQETQYF.

The chain carries TRBV5-6 and TRBJ2-5, with D hard to call. This CDR3 has 12 residues. Trimming stripped 2 bases from V and 4 bases from J, with 6 bases between. Germline lookup yields CDR1 SGHDT and CDR2 YYEEEE. CDR3 loop: CASSFGLETQYF. CDR3 in DNA: TGTGCCAGCAGCTTCGGGTTAGAGACCCAGTACTTC. Using reference TRBV5-6 and TRBJ2-5 for the parts outside the CDR3, the full variable domain is DAGVTQSPTHLIKTRGQQVTLRCSPKSGHDTVSWYQQALGQGPQFIFQYYEEEERQRGNFPDRFSGHQFPNYSSELNVNALLLGDSALYLCASSFGLETQYFGPGTRLLVL.

This sequence joins TRBV5-5 and TRBJ1-1, with D possibly matching TRBD1 (5 bases). This CDR3 is built from 15 residues. CDR1 and CDR2 from the germline V gene are SGHKS and YYEKEE (reference sequence). The V end was cut by 0 bases, the J end by 1 base, with 10 bases between. The CDR3 is CASSLATGPNTEAFF. Written as DNA, the CDR3 is TGTGCCAGCAGCTTGGCGACGGGACCGAACACTGAAGCTTTCTTT.

The rearrangement links TRBV20-1 to TRBJ1-2, with 9 bases lining up with TRBD1. Germline CDR1 and CDR2: DFQATT and SNEGSKA (reference sequence). After removal of 2 bases from V and 2 bases from J, the junction contained 6 bases not matched to a gene. The CDR3 is 15 residues long. CDR3 protein: CSARPPGQGNYGYTF. The CDR3 region has the DNA TGCAGTGCTAGACCCCCGGGACAGGGAAACTATGGCTACACCTTC.

The V call is TRBV7-4, the J call TRBJ1-1; TRBD1 aligns across 8 bases. The CDR3 extends over 16 amino acids. With 5 bases clipped from V and 9 bases from J, the junction kept 17 bases outside the gene matches. Germline V lookup: CDR1 SGHVT, CDR2 SQSDAQ. The CDR3 DNA reads as TGTGCCAGCAGCCCAGGTGGGCGGACAGGGTTGACTAAAGCTTTCTTT. As protein: CASSPGGRTGLTKAFF.

V usage is TRBV10-3 and J usage is TRBJ2-3; tentatively, D is TRBD1 or TRBD2 (5 bases each). The CDR3 covers 14 residues. V gave up 2 bases and J gave up 4 bases, with 10 bases separating them. CDR1 is ENHRY and CDR2 is SYGVKD in the germline V gene. CDR3 coding DNA: TGTGCCATCAGTGAGCGAGGGGCGGCAGATACGCAGTATTTT. It encodes CAISERGAADTQYF.

J is TRBJ2-5 and V is TRBV4-1, with 10 bases fitting TRBD2. J lost 4 bases, V lost 10 bases, and 15 bases had no gene match. The germline V gene encodes CDR1 MGHRA and CDR2 YSYEKL. The length of the CDR3 is 16 residues. CDR3 in amino acids: CATSLLAGDGGETQYF. In DNA, the CDR3 is TGCGCCACCTCCCTCCTAGCGGGGGATGGGGGAGAGACCCAGTACTTC.

The table lists this clonotype with a few counts. The V call is TRBV19, the J call TRBJ1-1; D gene uncertain. This CDR3 contains 11 residues. V lost 11 bases to trimming and J lost 4 bases, with 11 bases between them. The germline CDR1 and CDR2 sequences are LNHDA and SQIVND (reference sequence). The CDR3 DNA follows: TGTGCCGGCCGGGTTGGCACTGAAGCTTTCTTT. As protein: CAGRVGTEAFF.

This clonotype was seen only a few times. The V and J genes are TRBV12-3 or TRBV12-4 and TRBJ2-1; D gene uncertain. The CDR3 has 15 amino acids. The germline V and J ends were trimmed by 3 bases and 5 bases, with 14 bases remaining between them. This CDR3 reads CASSFDSPLNNEQFF. The CDR3 nucleotides read TGTGCCAGCAGTTTCGACTCCCCTCTAAACAATGAGCAGTTCTTC.